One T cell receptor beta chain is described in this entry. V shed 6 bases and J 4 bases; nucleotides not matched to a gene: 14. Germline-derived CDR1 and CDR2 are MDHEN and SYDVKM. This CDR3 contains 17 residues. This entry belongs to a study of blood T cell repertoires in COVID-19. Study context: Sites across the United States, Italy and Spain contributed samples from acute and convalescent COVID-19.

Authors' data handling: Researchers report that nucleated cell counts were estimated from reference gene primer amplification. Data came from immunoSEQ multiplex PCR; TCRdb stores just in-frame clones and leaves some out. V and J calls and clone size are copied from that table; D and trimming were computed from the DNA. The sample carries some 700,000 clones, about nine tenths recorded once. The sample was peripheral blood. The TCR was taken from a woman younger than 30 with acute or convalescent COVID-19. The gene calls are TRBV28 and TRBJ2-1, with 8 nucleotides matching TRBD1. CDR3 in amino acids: CASRGDRTGSNYNEQFF. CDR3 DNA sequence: TGTGCCAGCAGGGGGGACAGGACAGGGAGCAATTACAATGAGCAGTTCTTC.